The 31 T cell receptor beta chains below were found in one sample sequenced in a study of cytotoxic CD8 clonotypes in ibrutinib-treated CLL. Data came from immunoSEQ multiplex PCR; TCRdb stores just in-frame clones and leaves some out. The sample lists over 250,000 clones, approximately 79% occurring once. Source: PBMCs, taken at disease progression, from a patient treated with ibrutinib. These TCRs come from a human donor with chronic lymphocytic leukemia.

The chain combines TRBV14 with TRBJ2-7, with 7 nucleotides matching TRBD1. V trimming: 0 bases; J trimming: 0 bases; junction bases outside the gene matches: 8. CDR3 length equals 17 residues. Germline CDR1 and CDR2: SGHDN and FVKESK. The CDR3 DNA is TGTGCCAGCAGCCAAGATGGAGACAGGGCGGGCTCCTACGAGCAGTACTTC. Translating gives CASSQDGDRAGSYEQYF.

The V and J genes are TRBV7-7 and TRBJ2-5; D gene uncertain. The CDR3 length is 14 residues. The V end lost 2 bases, the J end lost 4 bases, and 11 bases lay between the germline ends. The V gene's germline CDR1 is SSHAT and CDR2 FNYEAQ (reference sequence). The CDR3 coding sequence is TGTGCCAGCAGCTTACGACCCGGCAGAGAGACCCAGTACTTC. Protein: CASSLRPGRETQYF.

The sample holds one count of this clone. The rearrangement joins TRBV2 to TRBJ2-3; 7 bases line up with TRBD1. The CDR3 is made up of 14 amino acids. Germline V gene data show CDR1 as SNHLY and CDR2 as FYNNEI. Trimming took 6 bases from V and 4 from J; bases not matched to a gene: 7. CDR3 amino acids: CASRGRGGADTQYF. CDR3 DNA: TGTGCCAGCAGGGGGAGAGGGGGCGCAGATACGCAGTATTTT.

With respect to this clone: A junction end diverges from the germline sequence, so it may reflect a read error. V is TRBV5-6 and J is TRBJ2-3, with 8 positions matching TRBD1. CDR1 is SGHDT, CDR2 YYEEEE, per germline. CDR3 size: 13 residues. The CDR3 bases are TGTGCCAGCAGCCCATCTGGGGGGACAGGTACCTCTTTT. Translation gives CASSPSGGTGTSF.

The V gene is TRBV7-9, the J gene TRBJ1-1; D not resolved. Trimming left V 5 bases short and J 5 bases short, with 12 bases between. The CDR3 length is 13 residues. CDR1 is SEHNR, CDR2 FQNEAQ, per germline (reference sequence). The CDR3 bases are TGTGCCAGCAGCCGAAGTGGTGGGACTGAAGCTTTCTTT. Its translation is CASSRSGGTEAFF.

The chain is built from TRBV21-1 and TRBJ2-3; TRBD2, the table's D call, lacks a check against the DNA. TRBV21-1 has pseudogene status. The CDR3 has 13 residues. Written as DNA, the CDR3 is TGTGCCAGCAGCAAAGAGGAGGGACCTCGGCAGTATTTT. Its protein product is CASSKEEGPRQYF.

The rearrangement links TRBV4-3 to TRBJ1-3; D unresolved. From germline, CDR1 is LGHNA and CDR2 YSLEER. V was shortened by 4 bases and J by 0 bases, with 19 bases between the two germline ends. The CDR3 totals 18 residues. CDR3 sequence: CASSLIWSLGVSGNTIYF. CDR3 sequence (DNA): TGCGCCAGCAGCCTTATTTGGAGTCTTGGGGTCTCTGGAAACACCATATATTTT.

This chain connects TRBV11-2 to TRBJ1-2; D is undetermined. CDR3 length: 15 amino acids. Per germline, CDR1 SGHAT and CDR2 FQNNGV. V was trimmed by 3 bases and J by 0 bases, leaving 11 bases between them. The CDR3 here is CASSLVPGPNYGYTF. The CDR3 region has the DNA TGTGCCAGCAGCTTGGTACCCGGTCCTAACTATGGCTACACCTTC.

This chain links TRBV7-2 with TRBJ2-7; D not certain. The CDR3 covers 15 residues. The V end was cut by 0 bases, the J end by 0 bases, with 9 bases between. CDR1 and CDR2 (germline): SGHTA, FQGNSA. The chain's CDR3 is CASSLALVTSYEQYF. CDR3 sequence (DNA): TGTGCCAGCAGCTTAGCCCTAGTAACCTCCTACGAGCAGTACTTC.

This clone was detected only a few times. The rearrangement uses TRBV25-1 and TRBJ2-7; D possibly corresponds to TRBD2 (6 bases). Germline CDR1 is MGHDK and CDR2 is SYGVNS. Trimming cost V 11 bases and J 0 bases, with 17 bases left between them. CDR3 length: 14 amino acids. CDR3 DNA: TGTGCCTCCAGCCCGGAGGGCTCCTCCTACGAGCAGTACTTC. Its protein is CASSPEGSSYEQYF.

This clone was observed a handful of times. The junction departs from the called germline gene at one end, perhaps through a read error. V gene TRBV7-6 combines with J gene TRBJ1-5; maybe TRBD1 (5 bases). The CDR3 is made up of 16 amino acids. Germline V gene lookup returns CDR1 SGHVS and CDR2 FNYEAQ. The CDR3: CASSLAGPTGNQPQHF. In DNA form, the CDR3 reads TGTGCCAGCAGCCTAGCAGGGCCAACCGGCAATCAGCCCCAGCATTTT.

V and J are TRBV13 and TRBJ2-3; no clear D gene. In germline, CDR1 is PRHDT, CDR2 FYEKMQ (reference sequence). Trimming left V 5 bases short and J 1 base short, with 10 bases between. The CDR3 is 14 residues long. Written as DNA, the CDR3 is TGTGCCAGCAGCCCAATGACTGGCACAGATACGCAGTATTTT. Protein: CASSPMTGTDTQYF.

This clone is a singleton in its sample. Mismatch with germline at one junction end may stem from a read error. V and J are TRBV27 and TRBJ2-1; D not resolved. Germline CDR1 MNHEY, CDR2 SMNVEV (reference sequence). The CDR3 is made up of 12 amino acids. CDR3 amino acids: CASSLDHNEQFF. The CDR3 nucleotides are TGTGCCAGCAGTTTAGACCACAACGAGCAGTTCTTC.

The gene calls are TRBV7-9 and TRBJ2-7; 9 bases are a match to TRBD1. Losses at the gene ends were 4 bases for V and 4 bases for J; bases not matched to a gene: 8. Germline V gives CDR1 SEHNR, CDR2 FQNEAQ (reference sequence). The CDR3 runs to 15 residues. CDR3 in amino acids: CASSSTGGLLYEQYF. DNA for the CDR3: TGTGCCAGCAGCTCTACAGGGGGCCTCCTTTACGAGCAGTACTTC.

This clone was found a few times. V usage is TRBV27 and J usage is TRBJ2-7; 13 bases line up with TRBD2. V gave up 6 bases and J gave up 4 bases; unmatched junction bases: 9. Germline CDR1 is MNHEY and CDR2 is SMNVEV (reference sequence). The CDR3 loop spans 16 amino acids. The CDR3 loop reads CASSPIQTSGRYEQYF. CDR3 DNA: TGTGCCAGCAGCCCCATCCAGACTAGCGGGAGGTACGAGCAGTACTTC.

This chain joins TRBV9 and TRBJ2-1; D is undetermined. Trimming shortened V by 10 bases and J by 7 bases, and 12 bases separated the two germline ends. Germline V gene data show CDR1 as SGDLS and CDR2 as YYNGEE. This CDR3 contains 11 residues. CDR3 sequence: CAGFLRNEQFF. Here the CDR3 DNA reads TGTGCCGGATTTTTAAGGAATGAGCAGTTCTTC.

The CDR3, as DNA: TGTGCCAGCACCGAAGGGAGAGACAGGGCTGGCTACACCTTC. Translated: CASTEGRDRAGYTF. V gene TRBV2 combines with J gene TRBJ1-2; 7 nucleotides agree with TRBD1. The trim removed 7 bases at V and 7 bases at J, leaving 12 bases unmatched. Looked up from germline, CDR1 is SNHLY and CDR2 is FYNNEI. This CDR3 contains 14 residues.

V and J are TRBV27 and TRBJ1-4; 8 nucleotides line up with TRBD1. Germline loops: CDR1 MNHEY, CDR2 SMNVEV (reference sequence). Trimming at V came to 6 bases and at J to 7 bases, leaving 13 bases not matched to a gene. There are 16 residues in the CDR3. Here the CDR3 reads CASSLVLRGRGEKLFF. In DNA, the CDR3 is TGTGCCAGCAGCTTAGTCCTCAGGGGGCGCGGTGAAAAACTGTTTTTT.

The chain has TRBV7-8 and TRBJ2-3, with 7 bases lining up with TRBD2. CDR1 is SGHVS and CDR2 is FQNEAQ in the germline V gene. V shed 5 bases and J 5 bases; nucleotides not matched to a gene: 10. The CDR3 sequence is 15 residues long. For the CDR3, the DNA is TGTGCCAGCAGCGGCGGCGTGGGAGGGCGAGATACGCAGTATTTT. Amino acids: CASSGGVGGRDTQYF.

The chain employs TRBV10-2 and TRBJ1-2; 7 bases are a match to TRBD1. Trimming removed 4 bases from V and 3 bases from J; junction bases left unmatched: 8. Germline V gene lookup returns CDR1 WSHSY and CDR2 SAAADI. The CDR3 spans 15 residues. CDR3: CASSGRGRDDYGYTF. CDR3 nucleotides: TGCGCCAGCAGTGGAAGGGGGCGGGATGACTATGGCTACACCTTC.

The rearrangement links TRBV13 to TRBJ1-5; D is unresolved. This CDR3 has 15 residues. Trimming shortened V by 0 bases and J by 6 bases, and 12 bases separated the two germline ends. Germline CDR1 and CDR2: PRHDT and FYEKMQ (reference sequence). CDR3 bases: TGTGCCAGCAGCTTAGGGCGGGGATTCGGTCAGCCCCAGCATTTT. Translation gives CASSLGRGFGQPQHF.

The genes are TRBV11-2 and TRBJ1-2; the D is unclear. CDR3 length equals 12 residues. V lost 5 bases and J 2 bases, leaving 6 bases between the germline ends. Germline CDR1 reads SGHAT; CDR2 reads FQNNGV. In DNA, the CDR3 is TGTGCCAGCAGCCTCGAGAACTATGGCTACACCTTC. Translated: CASSLENYGYTF.

This rearrangement joins TRBV28 to TRBJ2-7; TRBD1 aligns across 9 bases. The CDR3 is 14 residues long. Germline V gene lookup returns CDR1 MDHEN and CDR2 SYDVKM. The V and J ends lost 5 bases and 7 bases, in that order; junction bases with no gene match: 9. The CDR3 loop reads CASSRGQGSREQYF. CDR3 coding DNA: TGTGCCAGCAGTAGGGGACAGGGCTCTCGGGAGCAGTACTTC.

The chain employs TRBV27 and TRBJ1-5; D gene unclear. CDR3 size: 13 residues. V lost 2 bases to trimming and J lost 6 bases, with 8 bases between them. Germline loops: CDR1 MNHEY, CDR2 SMNVEV (reference sequence). The CDR3 sequence is CASSLTPSQPQHF. As DNA, the CDR3 is TGTGCCAGCAGTTTAACACCTAGTCAGCCCCAGCATTTT.

The gene calls are TRBV29-1 and TRBJ2-1, with D unclear. Trimming stripped 4 bases from V and 7 bases from J, with 14 bases between. Germline CDR1 and CDR2: SQVTM and ANQGSEA. The CDR3 has 13 residues. CDR3 sequence: CSVVHPSTNEQFF. CDR3 sequence (DNA): TGCAGCGTTGTTCATCCGAGTACGAATGAGCAGTTCTTC.

The chain carries TRBV4-3 and TRBJ1-3; the match to TRBD1 covers 7 bases. The trim removed 2 bases at V and 0 bases at J, leaving 4 bases unmatched. This CDR3 contains 16 residues. Per the germline V gene, CDR1 is LGHNA and CDR2 is YSLEER. The CDR3 region is CASSQRPGGSGNTIYF. For the CDR3, the DNA is TGCGCCAGCAGCCAACGGCCAGGGGGCTCTGGAAACACCATATATTTT.

The genes are TRBV9 and TRBJ2-3; D might be TRBD1 (6 bases). The CDR3 loop spans 16 amino acids. V lost 9 bases, J lost 4 bases, and 24 bases lay in between. Germline CDR1 and CDR2: SGDLS and YYNGEE. CDR3 nucleotide sequence: TGTGCCACCTTAACCTGGGGGACCAGGGGCGCAGATACGCAGTATTTT. Protein: CATLTWGTRGADTQYF.

This rearrangement joins TRBV29-1 to TRBJ2-1; D tentatively fits TRBD1 or TRBD2 (7 bases each). Per the germline V gene, CDR1 is SQVTM and CDR2 is ANQGSEA. The CDR3 covers 12 residues. Trimming cost V 7 bases and J 7 bases, with 14 bases left between them. The CDR3 DNA reads TGCAGCGCCCCAGGGGGGGGGAATGAGCAGTTCTTC. This encodes CSAPGGGNEQFF.

The J gene is TRBJ2-1, the V gene TRBV10-1; D is possibly TRBD1 (5 bases). Germline-derived CDR1 and CDR2 are WNHNN and SYGVQD (reference sequence). This CDR3 contains 17 residues. Trimming pared 0 bases from V and 6 bases from J, leaving 18 bases between. The CDR3, as DNA: TGCGCCAGCAGTGAGTCACAGTCGAGCAGGGCCCCCAATGAGCAGTTCTTC. Translation gives CASSESQSSRAPNEQFF.

This chain joins TRBV10-3 and TRBJ2-5; 8 bases are a match to TRBD1. The germline V gene has CDR1 ENHRY and CDR2 SYGVKD. The junction had 4 bases not matched to a gene; V was cut back by 4 bases and J by 3 bases. The CDR3 is 14 residues long. CDR3 region: CAISARGREETQYF. As DNA, the CDR3 is TGTGCCATCAGTGCCAGGGGGCGTGAAGAGACCCAGTACTTC.

CDR3 sequence reads: CASSQHTSTDTQYF. The CDR3 DNA is TGCGCCAGCAGCCAACATACTAGCACAGATACGCAGTATTTT. The V and J genes are TRBV4-1 and TRBJ2-3, with D unclear. This CDR3 has 14 amino acids. Germline lookup yields CDR1 MGHRA and CDR2 YSYEKL. V lost 2 bases to trimming and J lost 0 bases, with 6 bases between them.